A selection of T cell receptor beta chains follows, all from one sample in a study of blood T cell repertoires in COVID-19. Data came from immunoSEQ multiplex PCR; TCRdb stores just in-frame clones and leaves some out. The data contain approximately 100,000 clones, more than 90% of them singletons. Sequenced: peripheral blood. Receptor source: a man in his 70s with acute or convalescent COVID-19. Each CDR3 is given with its conserved first and last residue. Clone size is shown for a subset of rows, as once, few, many or a class of expanded clone.

length	V	size	J	CDR3
15	TRBV6-2/TRBV6-3	-	TRBJ2-1	CASSSSGRAVVGQFF
18	TRBV7-9	-	TRBJ2-2	CASSFRPWDSANTGELFF
15	TRBV6-2/TRBV6-3	-	TRBJ1-5	CASSYPGGWGQPQHF
17	TRBV4-2	-	TRBJ1-6	CASSQGTGQGYNSPLHF
14	TRBV9	-	TRBJ1-1	CASSIGTENTEAFF
13	TRBV5-6	-	TRBJ2-1	CASSLGSVYEQFF
14	TRBV11-3	-	TRBJ2-1	CASSLRGGDNEQFF
15	TRBV9	once	TRBJ2-5	CASSDSGSEGETQYF
14	TRBV24-1	-	TRBJ1-2	CATSDPTVSYGYTF
13	TRBV18	-	TRBJ2-2	CASPRANAGELFF
15	TRBV11-3	-	TRBJ2-7	CASSFGTGTGDEQYF
14	TRBV6-5	once	TRBJ2-3	CASSYRGRTDTQYF
13	TRBV3-1/TRBV3-2	-	TRBJ1-6	CASSQVANSPLHF
15	TRBV6-5	-	TRBJ1-5	CASRLTGSRNQPQHF